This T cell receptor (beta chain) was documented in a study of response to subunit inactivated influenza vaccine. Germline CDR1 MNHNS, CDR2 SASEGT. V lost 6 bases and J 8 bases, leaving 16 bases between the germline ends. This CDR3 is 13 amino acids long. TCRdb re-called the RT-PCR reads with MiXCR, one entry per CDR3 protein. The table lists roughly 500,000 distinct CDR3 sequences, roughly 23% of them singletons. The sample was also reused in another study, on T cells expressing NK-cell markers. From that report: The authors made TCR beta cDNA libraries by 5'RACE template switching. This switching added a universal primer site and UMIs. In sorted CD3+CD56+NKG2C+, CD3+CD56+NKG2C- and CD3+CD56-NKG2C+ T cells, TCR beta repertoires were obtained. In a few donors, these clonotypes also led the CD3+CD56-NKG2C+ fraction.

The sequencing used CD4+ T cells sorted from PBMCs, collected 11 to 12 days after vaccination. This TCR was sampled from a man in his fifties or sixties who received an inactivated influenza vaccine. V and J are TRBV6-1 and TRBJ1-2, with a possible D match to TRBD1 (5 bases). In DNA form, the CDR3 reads TGTGCCAGCAGGAGTCTCGGGTCAGGGGGCTACACCTTC. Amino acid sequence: CASRSLGSGGYTF.